The source of this TCR beta chain is a study of spatial heterogeneity in lung cancer (dated by TCRdb to the late 2010s). Looking at the study overall: Samples were obtained from approximately 77 patients with early-stage, untreated non-small cell lung cancer from the lung TRACERx cohort. Both alpha and beta chains were TCR-sequenced in samples taken at surgery, namely 220 tumor regions, 64 matched nontumor lung samples and over 55 PBMC samples. In the raw uncorrected reads, each unique combination of TCR and UMI appeared more than ten times on average. Beta-chain transcripts were consistently detected in greater numbers than alpha-chain transcripts, which likely reflected higher beta-chain transcript abundance. The study quantitatively compared TCR alpha and beta repertoires across multiple tumor regions, matched nontumor lung and blood in non-small cell lung cancer. Follow-up PBMC samples were sequenced whenever the samples were available, and the median time to follow-up was around 2 years after resection. TCR repertoire features were related to nonsynonymous mutation counts determined by whole-exome sequencing of tumor tissue.

Study-wide findings and limitations: Comparisons of baseline and follow-up blood repertoires included only about 15 patients. Ubiquitous expanded tumor TCRs showed up in blood more often at tumor resection than at routine follow-up. Confirming at a functional level the hypothesis that regional TCRs recognize regional mutations was considered to require additional single-cell paired TCR alpha and beta sequencing.

The time point label corresponds to: blood at routine non-recurrence follow-up after resection. TCR sequencing used whole RNA extracted from tumor and nontumor lung tissue, or from cryopreserved PBMC samples, without cell sorting. Only patients with enough RNA available from two or more tumor regions were chosen for TCR sequencing. The library was produced with 5' RACE. Sequenced on a NextSeq 500. The TCR library protocol attached a unique molecular identifier to each TCR cDNA molecule to allow correction of PCR and sequencing errors. The authors' analysis ran thus. Decombinator tools were used for TCR identification, UMI-based error correction and CDR3 extraction. Expanded TCRs were defined as those above a frequency of 2 per 1,000, corresponding to the top 1% of the tumor frequency distribution. Renyi diversity was computed with the R vegan package after each repertoire had been subsampled 100 times to 5,000 TCRs. CDR3 similarity networks were constructed using string-kernel similarity of amino acid triplets, with links drawn between CDR3s whose pairwise similarity was above 0.82. TCRdb reworked the public reads: Q25 trimming with fastp, MiXCR clone assembly, productive beta chains retained. Each entry merges the rows of one CDR3 protein and shows their most common DNA and genes. TCRdb, not the authors, supplied the V and J calls. The sample table shows roughly 16,000 distinct CDR3 sequences, and 6.3% are seen once. Roughly 24% of the sample is in the top ten clones.

This clonotype was recorded many times. No antigen is known for it. Base qualities were left out, and no much larger clone turns up one base away. The sample consisted of PBMCs, taken at follow-up. This sequence originates from a male donor with early-stage non-small cell lung cancer.

CDR3 protein: CASSWSGSLYNEQFF. The nucleotides are TGTGCCAGCAGTTGGAGCGGGAGTCTCTACAATGAGCAGTTCTTC. The rearrangement joined TRBV25-1 to TRBJ2-1; TRBD2 matches 8 bases in the middle. The CDR3 numbers 15 residues from cysteine through phenylalanine. Kept here is only the CDR3 DNA, which spans 45 bases and is read in frame from base 1. Looking up the germline V gene yields CDR1 MGHDK and CDR2 SYGVNS. V ends up 5 bases short and J 3 bases short, with an unmatched junction base count of 6.